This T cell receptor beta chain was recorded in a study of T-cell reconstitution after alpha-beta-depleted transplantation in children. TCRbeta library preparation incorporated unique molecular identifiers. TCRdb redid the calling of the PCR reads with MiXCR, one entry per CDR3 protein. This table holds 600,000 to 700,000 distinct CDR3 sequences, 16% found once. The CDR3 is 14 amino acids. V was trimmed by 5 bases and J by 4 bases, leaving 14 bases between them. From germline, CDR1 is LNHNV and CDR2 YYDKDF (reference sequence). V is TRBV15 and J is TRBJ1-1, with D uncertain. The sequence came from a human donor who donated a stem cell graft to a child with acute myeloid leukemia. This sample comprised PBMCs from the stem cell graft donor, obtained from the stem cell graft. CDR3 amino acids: CATSGNSKGTEAFF. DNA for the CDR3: TGTGCCACCAGCGGGAACAGCAAGGGCACTGAAGCTTTCTTT.